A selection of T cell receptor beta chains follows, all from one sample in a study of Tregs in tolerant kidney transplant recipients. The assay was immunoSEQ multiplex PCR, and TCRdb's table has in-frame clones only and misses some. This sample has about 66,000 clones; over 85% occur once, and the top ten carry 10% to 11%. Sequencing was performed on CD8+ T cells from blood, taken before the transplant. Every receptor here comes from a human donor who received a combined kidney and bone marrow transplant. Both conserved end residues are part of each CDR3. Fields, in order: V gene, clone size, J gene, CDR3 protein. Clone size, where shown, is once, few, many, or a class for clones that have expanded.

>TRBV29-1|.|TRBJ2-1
CSVSGLAGQSSYNEQFF
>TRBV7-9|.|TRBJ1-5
CASSLEHGEQPQHF
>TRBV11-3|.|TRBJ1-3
CASSYTPNTIYF
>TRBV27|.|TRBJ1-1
CASSPHDSLNTEAFF
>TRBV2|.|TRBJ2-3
CARPGLASLDTQYF
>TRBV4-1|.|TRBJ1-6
CASSQDGQRIDSPLHF
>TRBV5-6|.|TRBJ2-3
CASSLVGTGLAVRTDTQYF
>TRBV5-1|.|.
CASSLVGTAPYEQYF
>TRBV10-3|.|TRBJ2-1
CAISEPGLAYYNEQFF
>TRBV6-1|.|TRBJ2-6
CASSEESGFFGANVLTF
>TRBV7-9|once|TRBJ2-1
CASSFATSYNEQFF
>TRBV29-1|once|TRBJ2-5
CSVEERLAGGLHQETQYF
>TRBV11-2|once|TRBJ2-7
CASSLDSPEQYF
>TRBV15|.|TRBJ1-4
CATSRDQGVNEKLFF
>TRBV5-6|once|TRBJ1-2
CASSLPMTGRNGYTF
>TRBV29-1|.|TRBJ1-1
CSGEQGTSTEAFF
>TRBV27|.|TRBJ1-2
CASSLGGKFYGYTF
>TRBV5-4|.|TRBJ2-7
CASSPMRGNYEQYF
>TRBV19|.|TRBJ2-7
CASSIAQSGIYEQYF
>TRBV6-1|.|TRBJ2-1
CASRTRGGLDNEQFF
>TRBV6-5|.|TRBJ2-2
CASTQGSGELFF
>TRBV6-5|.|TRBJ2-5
CASYRGGAKETQYF
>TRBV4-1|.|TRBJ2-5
CASSPRTGGKETQYF
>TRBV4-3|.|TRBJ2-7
CASSQYRVSEQYF
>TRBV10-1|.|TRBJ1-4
CASSEAGATNEKLFF
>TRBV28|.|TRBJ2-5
CASSRSGTIRETQYF
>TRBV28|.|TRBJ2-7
CASSPRQGSYEQYF
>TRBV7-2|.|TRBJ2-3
CASLLGSTSTDTQYF
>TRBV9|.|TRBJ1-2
CASSVGDSFYGYTF
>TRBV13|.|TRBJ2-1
CASSSWDSRREQFF
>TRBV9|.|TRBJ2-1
CASSMGLAGDRPPHNEQFF
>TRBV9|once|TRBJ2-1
CASSDAGGNEQFF
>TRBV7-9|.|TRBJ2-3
CASRTGKSDTQYF
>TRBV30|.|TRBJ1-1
CAWSVSLNTEAFF
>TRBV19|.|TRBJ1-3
CASSIWTGMMRNTIYF
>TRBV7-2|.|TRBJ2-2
CASRTPNTGELFF
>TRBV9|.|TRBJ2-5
CASGQGQGLGEQYF
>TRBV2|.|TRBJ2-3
CASRTRLAGDRGSDTQYF
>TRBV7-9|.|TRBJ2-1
CASSLALGRDNEQFF
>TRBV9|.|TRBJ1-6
CASSGSYNSPLHF
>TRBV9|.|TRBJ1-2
CASSVSEFYGYTF
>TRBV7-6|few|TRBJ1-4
CASSYSGALGKLFF
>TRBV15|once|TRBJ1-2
CATSRVKGALSYGYTF
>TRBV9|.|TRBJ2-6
CASSVSRGRYAGANVLTF
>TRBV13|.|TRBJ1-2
CASSSRTGVGYGYTF
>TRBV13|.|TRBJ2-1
CASSVQGTLEQFF
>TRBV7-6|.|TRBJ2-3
CASSLAEVLGTDTQYF
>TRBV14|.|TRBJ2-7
CASSEYNEVRYEQYF
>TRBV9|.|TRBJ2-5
CASSEGLAGGRETQYF
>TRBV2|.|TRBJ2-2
CASIPGTGELFF
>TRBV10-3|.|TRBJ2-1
CAIRGQGERERGYNEQFF
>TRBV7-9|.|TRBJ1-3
CASSLDRAGNTIYF
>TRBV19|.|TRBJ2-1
CASSAGTRSEQFF
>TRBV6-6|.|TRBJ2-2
CASSYSREGGGELFF
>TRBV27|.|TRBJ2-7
CASSTYLTSGRAREQYF
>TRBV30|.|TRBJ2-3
CAWRRVDTQYF
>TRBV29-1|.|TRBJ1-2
CSVDWGRGYGYTF
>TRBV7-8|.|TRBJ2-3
CASSKLAGGSTDTQYF
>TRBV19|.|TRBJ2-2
CASSIDRSGELFF